This entry is about one T cell receptor beta chain. Using immunoSEQ multiplex PCR, the repertoire was profiled, and TCRdb retains in-frame clones only, with some absent. Here the sample spans 150,000 to 200,000 clones, approximately 80% being singletons. This sample was included in a study of blood T cell repertoires in COVID-19. Overall study: Nucleic acid was either cDNA or gDNA, and it came from T cells, B-cell-depleted T cells, or PBMCs.

Germline V gene data show CDR1 as SGHAT and CDR2 as FQNNGV. This CDR3 region has 14 residues. Trimming removed 4 bases at V and 2 bases at J, with 11 bases between. Among Cohort 3 donors, those recovered had two negative PCRs, clearance, or symptom resolution. This chain links TRBV11-2 with TRBJ1-2; no clear D gene. The receptor comes from an older woman who had recovered from COVID-19. Source material: PBMCs or T cells enriched from blood (not recorded which). CDR3 region: CASSSPYGNYGYTF. The CDR3 nucleotides read TGTGCCAGCAGCTCGCCATACGGGAACTATGGCTACACCTTC.